These 8 T cell receptor beta chains were sequenced from one sample in a study of shared clonotypes between healthy human individuals. Measured with immunoSEQ multiplex PCR; TCRdb has only the in-frame clones, and not every one. The sample consists of 2.3 million or so clones, just over 90% of them appearing once. The sample comprised naive CD4+ T cells from PBMCs. Noted subset: CD45RA+ positively selected. Source of these receptors: a man younger than 35 in good health. Some clones in this sample may be carry-over from other donors' samples.

The chain uses TRBV25-1 and TRBJ2-7, with D maybe TRBD2 (5 bases). V was clipped by 4 bases and J by 0 bases, with 7 bases between them. The CDR3 is 13 amino acids. From germline, CDR1 is MGHDK and CDR2 SYGVNS. DNA of the CDR3: TGTGCCAGCAGTGGGAGGAGCTCCTACGAGCAGTACTTC. Translation: CASSGRSSYEQYF.

This rearrangement joins TRBV10-1 to TRBJ1-4; 8 bases line up with TRBD1. CDR1 is WNHNN, CDR2 SYGVQD, per germline (reference sequence). V shed 7 bases, J shed 10 bases, and the junction held 14 bases outside the gene matches. This CDR3 has 15 amino acids. This CDR3 reads CASTLPRTGSGKLFF. CDR3 DNA: TGCGCCAGCACCTTACCTCGGACAGGGAGTGGAAAACTGTTTTTT.

This sequence joins TRBV14 and TRBJ1-2, with D uncertain. This CDR3 comprises 15 residues. CDR1 is SGHDN, CDR2 FVKESK, per germline. Trimming removed 0 bases from V and 2 bases from J, with 10 bases in between. The CDR3: CASSQDRVFNYGYTF. The CDR3 nucleotides read TGTGCCAGCAGCCAAGATAGGGTGTTCAACTATGGCTACACCTTC. Full variable domain (remainder filled in from reference TRBV14 and TRBJ1-2): EAGVTQFPSHSVIEKGQTVTLRCDPISGHDNLYWYRRVMGKEIKFLLHFVKESKQDESGMPNNRFLAERTGGTYSTLKVQPAELEDSGVYFCASSQDRVFNYGYTFGSGTRLTVV.

The gene calls are TRBV6-5 and TRBJ1-5; TRBD1 is a possible D gene (6 bases). Between the trimmed V and J ends, which lost 8 bases and 6 bases, there was a span of 20 bases. The CDR3 spans 15 residues. Germline V gives CDR1 MNHEY, CDR2 SVGAGI. CDR3 DNA sequence: TGTGCCAGCCCCACCCGGGGGGCTGGGATTCAGCCCCAGCATTTT. Amino acid sequence: CASPTRGAGIQPQHF.

The rearrangement links TRBV12-2 to TRBJ2-5; the table gives TRBD1 as D, unverified against the DNA. TRBV12-2 is deemed a pseudogene. The CDR3 is made up of 16 amino acids. CDR3 coding DNA: TGTGCAAGTCGCTTAGCGACCCAGACAAGGGGAGAGACCCAGTACTTC. This sequence encodes CASRLATQTRGETQYF.

V and J are TRBV7-9 and TRBJ2-3; 7 bases agree with TRBD1. This CDR3 has 13 amino acids. V trimming: 5 bases; J trimming: 4 bases; junction bases outside the gene matches: 3. The germline CDR1 and CDR2 sequences are SEHNR and FQNEAQ (reference sequence). DNA for the CDR3: TGTGCCAGCAGCCGACAGGGACCAGATACGCAGTATTTT. It specifies CASSRQGPDTQYF.

The chain recombines TRBV6-1 with TRBJ1-1; TRBD1 might be the D (5 bases). The CDR3 consists of 14 residues. V was pared by 1 base and J by 2 bases, with 8 bases between. Germline V gives CDR1 MNHNS, CDR2 SASEGT. CDR3 nucleotide sequence: TGTGCCAGCAGTGAAGAGAGGGGTAACACTGAAGCTTTCTTT. Its translation is CASSEERGNTEAFF.

V is TRBV7-2 and J is TRBJ2-7; 11 nucleotides line up with TRBD2. CDR1 is SGHTA, CDR2 FQGNSA, per germline. The CDR3 loop spans 15 amino acids. With V trimmed by 8 bases and J by 4 bases, 10 bases remained unmatched. CDR3 region: CASGKTSGKEYEQYF. In DNA form, the CDR3 reads TGTGCCAGCGGAAAGACTAGCGGGAAGGAATACGAGCAGTACTTC.